Shown below are 8 T cell receptor beta chains from a single sample sequenced in a study of T-cell memory formation after mild COVID-19. TCRdb itself ran the 5' RACE reads through MiXCR, one entry per CDR3 protein. The sample lists around 100,000 distinct CDR3 sequences; 20% to 25% were seen once. Sequencing was done on a sample of PBMCs or a T cell subset sorted from them (not recorded which). The receptors come from a man aged 18 to 30 who had mild COVID-19 (a few samples of this study predate the infection). Cell type and time point are not known.

This clonotype has just a few counts. The rearrangement uses TRBV27 and TRBJ2-2; TRBD1 matches 7 bases. CDR1 and CDR2 from the germline V gene are MNHEY and SMNVEV (reference sequence). Germline trimming cut 5 bases from V and 1 base from J; bases unmatched to any gene: 7. This CDR3 comprises 16 residues. CDR3 sequence reads: CASSLIDRVNTGELFF. CDR3 DNA sequence: TGTGCCAGCAGTCTTATCGACAGGGTGAACACCGGGGAGCTGTTTTTT.

The CDR3 sequence is CASSSRDRGREQYF. CDR3 nucleotides: TGCGCCAGCAGCTCCCGGGACAGGGGGCGCGAGCAGTACTTC. The chain couples TRBV5-1 to TRBJ2-7; TRBD1 agrees at 12 bases. Trimming removed 3 bases from V and 6 bases from J; junction bases left unmatched: 4. This CDR3 comprises 14 residues. From germline, CDR1 is SGHRS and CDR2 YFSETQ.

This chain connects TRBV4-1 to TRBJ1-5; 7 bases are a match to TRBD1. This CDR3 contains 15 residues. After removal of 4 bases from V and 0 bases from J, the junction contained 3 bases not matched to a gene. Per germline, CDR1 MGHRA and CDR2 YSYEKL. CDR3 nucleotides: TGCGCCAGCAGCCCCCGGGACAGTAGCAATCAGCCCCAGCATTTT. Residues: CASSPRDSSNQPQHF.

The V call is TRBV6-5, the J call TRBJ2-1; D is ambiguous. V was trimmed by 0 bases and J by 4 bases, leaving 7 bases between them. The germline CDR1 and CDR2 sequences are MNHEY and SVGAGI. The CDR3 spans 14 residues. This CDR3 is CASSYSFSYNEQFF. The CDR3 nucleotides read TGTGCCAGCAGTTACTCGTTCTCTTACAATGAGCAGTTCTTC.

The rearrangement joins TRBV6-1 to TRBJ2-7, with D unresolved. Trimming took 2 bases from V and 2 from J, leaving 13 bases between them. CDR3 length: 15 amino acids. The germline gives CDR1 MNHNS, CDR2 SASEGT. This CDR3 reads CASSEYGFRPYEQYF. CDR3 nucleotides: TGTGCCAGCAGTGAATACGGATTTCGCCCCTACGAGCAGTACTTC.

The sample holds many counts of this clonotype. The J gene is TRBJ2-3, the V gene TRBV6-2 or TRBV6-3, with TRBD2 identical over 11 bases. V was clipped by 2 bases and J by 4 bases; unmatched bases: 5. From germline, CDR1 is MNHEY and CDR2 SVGEGT. The CDR3 has 16 amino acids. The CDR3 DNA reads as TGTGCCAGCAGTTACGTGACTAGCGGGGAGTCAGATACGCAGTATTTT. Protein: CASSYVTSGESDTQYF.

The chain has TRBV7-8 and TRBJ2-1; the match to TRBD2 covers 8 bases. The length of the CDR3 is 16 residues. The V segment lost 5 bases and the J segment 3 bases; nucleotides outside the gene matches: 9. CDR1 is SGHVS, CDR2 FQNEAQ, per germline. CDR3 protein: CASSEFSGAFYNEQFF. CDR3 bases: TGTGCCAGCAGCGAGTTTAGCGGGGCGTTCTACAATGAGCAGTTCTTC.

V is TRBV4-1 and J is TRBJ1-2; D gene ambiguous. The ends were cut back, 0 bases at V and 0 bases at J, with 11 bases in the middle. The CDR3 has 16 amino acids. Germline V gives CDR1 MGHRA, CDR2 YSYEKL. The CDR3 DNA sequence: TGCGCCAGCAGCCAAGAGAGAGGGCTAGCTAACTATGGCTACACCTTC. It yields the protein CASSQERGLANYGYTF.